This T cell receptor beta chain was sequenced during a study of sequential checkpoint blockade in melanoma. In the study overall: Patients were randomized 1:1 to nivolumab-then-ipilimumab or ipilimumab-then-nivolumab first-line. Roughly 20 patients had matched tumor biopsies before treatment and at week 13 after nivolumab or ipilimumab alone.

The protocol was immunoSEQ multiplex PCR, while the TCRdb copy is restricted to in-frame clones and leaves out a portion. The table shows several thousand clones, with under 40% occurring only once. Turning to this clone: Antigen specificity is unknown.

V gave up 6 bases and J gave up 6 bases, with 15 bases separating them. The V gene's germline CDR1 is LNHDA and CDR2 SQIVND (reference sequence). The CDR3 loop spans 14 amino acids. Broader study findings: Tumor T-cell fraction and clonality correlated with PD-L1 and CD8+ counts.

This sample's treatment: randomized to nivolumab then ipilimumab (arm A) or the reverse (arm B). Sequences were derived from tumor tissue (inferred from file names), sampled from a patient given nivolumab and ipilimumab in sequence. The source is a human donor with melanoma. This chain uses TRBV19 with TRBJ1-5; the D gene is possibly TRBD1 (5 bases). Written as DNA, the CDR3 is TGTGCCAGTAGCCTAACAGGAGGTGGTCAGCCCCAGCATTTT. Encoded protein: CASSLTGGGQPQHF.